Here is one TCR beta chain with its context. In its sample, this clonotype was seen many times. Its recognized antigen is unknown. No per-base quality is available; no much larger clone lies one base away. Library preparation was by 5' RACE. Instrument on record: Illumina Genome Analyzer IIx. To prepare the RNA-based TCR cDNA libraries, a previously described protocol was followed, with several modifications. To prevent cross-contamination, barcodes specific to each sample were added to both ends of every TCR cDNA library during cDNA synthesis and amplification. In the original analysis: Between about 100,000 and nearly 550,000 clonotypes were identified per individual, and roughly 2 to 4 million CDR3-containing reads were obtained per library. After reads with improper barcode index combinations were thrown out, a cloneset for each library was built using the MiTCR software. MiTCR filtered or rescued low-quality reads and corrected PCR and sequencing errors when assembling CDR3 clonotypes. Artificial out-of-frame clonotypes were mapped to in-frame sequences, with one indel allowed in the CDR3, and then removed. Similarity of V and J gene usage between donors was measured as Jensen-Shannon divergence divided by mean entropy. The public reads were quality trimmed at Q25 with fastp and then assembled into clones with MiXCR by TCRdb, keeping productive beta chains. Under each unique CDR3 protein, matching rows form one entry showing the most common genes and DNA. The V and J calls were determined by TCRdb, not by the authors. Recorded for this sample are fewer than 450,000 distinct CDR3 sequences; around 30% of them occurred a single time. The ten largest clones take up 5.5% to 7% of the sample.

This entry belongs to a study of identical twins' blood T cells (dated by TCRdb to 2013 to 2014). About the full investigation: Around 50 million Illumina reads were obtained across roughly 12 libraries, comprising six alpha-chain and six beta-chain libraries. The study compared TCR alpha and beta chain repertoires of three pairs of monozygous twins using next-generation sequencing to assess genetic influence on repertoire formation.

Donors were six healthy women forming three monozygous twin pairs. All three twin pairs had been reared together, and it was thought likely that the same infectious agents and vaccines had been met by these twin pairs. TCR cDNA libraries were prepared from RNA that was isolated from peripheral blood mononuclear cells. The research as a whole found: Among the most abundant TCRbeta clonotypes, more CDR3 sequences were shared by each donor with her twin than with unrelated donors. Because the twins were reared together, environmental influences could not be excluded as an explanation for twin similarity. V gene usage was reported to be markedly more similar within twin pairs than between unrelated donors, even among non-selected out-of-frame TCRbeta clonotypes. Independent studies were stated to be required to validate the proposed role of the TCRalpha J segment in MHC recognition during thymic selection. The number of shared CDR3 clonotypes between two donors was mainly determined by the product of their cloneset sizes, and twins did not clearly deviate from this trend.

CDR1 and CDR2 are read off the germline V gene as SGHDN and FVKESK. Including cysteine and phenylalanine, the CDR3 has 14 amino acids. The retained sequence is limited to the CDR3, 42 bases, with the frame set at the first base. The V and J ends are trimmed by 0 bases and 3 bases, leaving 8 bases between them. The sequence came from a woman aged 18 to 55 in good health. The sequenced sample was PBMCs. The chain is made from TRBV14 and TRBJ1-2; the D gene assignment is ambiguous. The CDR3 protein: CASSQEPGDYGYTF. The DNA reads as follows: TGTGCCAGCAGCCAAGAACCGGGAGACTATGGCTACACCTTC. Extended through the reference TRBV14 and TRBJ1-2 proteins, this CDR3 yields the full variable domain: EAGVTQFPSHSVIEKGQTVTLRCDPISGHDNLYWYRRVMGKEIKFLLHFVKESKQDESGMPNNRFLAERTGGTYSTLKVQPAELEDSGVYFCASSQEPGDYGYTFGSGTRLTVV.